The 15 T cell receptor beta chains reported below all come from one sample, sequenced in a study of T cells in Graves' hyperthyroidism and ophthalmopathy. Template material for amplifying TCR beta CDR3 regions consisted of RNA transcripts. Carried out on the TCR CDR3, a first-round RT-PCR used the HTBI primer set. TCRdb analysed the multiplex PCR reads with MiXCR anew, one entry per CDR3 protein. The table lists about 500,000 distinct CDR3 sequences, roughly 18% of them singletons. The sample taken for sequencing was blood. These receptors came from a woman aged 18-29 years with Graves' ophthalmopathy.

Ten or more counts support this clonotype. The V gene is TRBV6-1, the J gene TRBJ2-1; 10 nucleotides agree with TRBD2. This CDR3 contains 17 residues. Germline V gene data show CDR1 as MNHNS and CDR2 as SASEGT. The J segment lost 4 bases and the V segment lost 5 bases, leaving 11 bases of the junction unmatched. The CDR3 DNA sequence: TGTGCCAGCAGTTCCGACTCGTCGGGACTAGCGTACAATGAGCAGTTCTTC. The encoded protein is CASSSDSSGLAYNEQFF.

This sequence joins TRBV20-1 and TRBJ2-1, with 9 bases that match TRBD1. From germline, CDR1 is DFQATT and CDR2 SNEGSKA (reference sequence). V was pared by 6 bases and J by 2 bases, with 8 bases of the junction left unmatched. The CDR3 is made up of 15 amino acids. This chain's CDR3 is CSAIDRGFPYNEQFF. The CDR3 coding sequence is TGCAGTGCGATAGACAGGGGGTTTCCCTACAATGAGCAGTTCTTC.

This clonotype has only a few counts. This chain connects TRBV4-1 to TRBJ1-5; possible D gene TRBD1, 6 bases. This CDR3 has 14 amino acids. Germline CDR1 and CDR2: MGHRA and YSYEKL. The ends were cut back, 1 base at V and 5 bases at J, with 9 bases in the middle. In DNA, the CDR3 is TGCGCCAGCAGCCAAGGGACAGCCGATCAGCCCCAGCATTTT. It is translated as CASSQGTADQPQHF.

This clonotype was counted ten times or more. This sequence joins TRBV13 and TRBJ2-1; the D is unclear. CDR1 and CDR2 from the germline V gene are PRHDT and FYEKMQ (reference sequence). This CDR3 spans 13 amino acids. The germline V and J ends were trimmed by 5 bases and 6 bases, with 11 bases remaining between them. The CDR3 nucleotides read TGTGCCAGCAGCGAAGACACAAGCAATGAGCAGTTCTTC. Protein: CASSEDTSNEQFF.

The chain joins TRBV6-1 to TRBJ2-4, with 7 nucleotides matching TRBD1. Germline-derived CDR1 and CDR2 are MNHNS and SASEGT. With V trimmed by 6 bases and J by 7 bases, 9 bases remained unmatched. This CDR3 spans 14 amino acids. DNA of the CDR3: TGTGCCAGCAGATTACAGGGGAATAGTAACATTCAGTACTTC. Protein sequence: CASRLQGNSNIQYF.

On this clonotype: A much larger clone is a single base away; this may be a read error. The V and J genes are TRBV30 and TRBJ2-5; 7 bases align to TRBD1. This CDR3 has 17 residues. The trim removed 0 bases at V and 5 bases at J, leaving 15 bases unmatched. Germline V gene data show CDR1 as GTSNPN and CDR2 as SVGIG (reference sequence). CDR3 sequence reads: CAWSVPPYRDRTETQYF. DNA for the CDR3: TGTGCCTGGAGTGTACCCCCATACCGGGACAGAACCGAGACCCAGTACTTC.

This clonotype was seen at least ten times. The chain couples TRBV6-5 to TRBJ1-2; weak D call: TRBD1 (6 bases). Germline CDR1 is MNHEY and CDR2 is SVGAGI. Trimming left V 2 bases short and J 6 bases short, with 10 bases between. This CDR3 has 13 residues. This chain's CDR3 is CASSYGGRNGYTF. In DNA, the CDR3 is TGTGCCAGCAGTTACGGGGGGCGGAATGGCTACACCTTC.

The chain recombines TRBV20-1 with TRBJ2-7, with 9 bases that match TRBD2. The V and J ends lost 1 base and 1 base, in that order; junction bases with no gene match: 2. Germline lookup yields CDR1 DFQATT and CDR2 SNEGSKA (reference sequence). The CDR3 consists of 14 residues. The DNA of the CDR3 is TGCAGTGCTAGAGCCACTAGCGGGTCCTACGAGCAGTACTTC. It yields the protein CSARATSGSYEQYF.

This clonotype was seen repeatedly, ten times or more. V is TRBV28 and J is TRBJ1-4; TRBD1 matches at 8 bases. The germline gives CDR1 MDHEN, CDR2 SYDVKM. V dropped 5 bases and J dropped 4; count of bases not matched to a gene: 6. This CDR3 has 15 amino acids. CDR3 sequence: CASSPGDRLNEKLFF. Here the CDR3 DNA reads TGTGCCAGCAGTCCCGGGGACAGGCTTAATGAAAAACTGTTTTTT.

This clonotype has more than one count but fewer than ten. The rearrangement uses TRBV6-1 and TRBJ1-5, with a tentative D call TRBD1 (5 bases). The CDR3 totals 13 residues. CDR1 is MNHNS and CDR2 is SASEGT in the germline V gene. Trimming removed 3 bases at V and 4 bases at J, with 7 bases between. DNA for the CDR3: TGTGCCAGCAGTGATTGGGGGAATCAGCCCCAGCATTTT. As protein: CASSDWGNQPQHF.

This clonotype turned up a few times. The chain uses TRBV4-1 and TRBJ1-1; 7 bases map to TRBD1. V shed 4 bases, J shed 0 bases, and the junction held 5 bases outside the gene matches. Germline CDR1 and CDR2: MGHRA and YSYEKL. The CDR3 is made up of 15 amino acids. CDR3 amino acids: CASSLQQGMNTEAFF. The DNA for the CDR3 is TGCGCCAGCAGCCTCCAACAGGGGATGAACACTGAAGCTTTCTTT.

The chain uses TRBV19 and TRBJ2-3, with D possibly TRBD2 on 6 matching bases. The CDR3 covers 16 residues. Germline CDR1 LNHDA, CDR2 SQIVND (reference sequence). Trimming left V 9 bases short and J 0 bases short, with 19 bases between. CDR3 sequence reads: CASHNWRDGSTDTQYF. As DNA, the CDR3 is TGTGCCAGCCACAACTGGCGGGACGGGAGCACAGATACGCAGTATTTT.

This clonotype was seen a few times. The chain is built from TRBV12-3 or TRBV12-4 and TRBJ1-1; D not certain. V lost 0 bases to trimming and J lost 2 bases, with 7 bases between them. The CDR3 loop spans 14 amino acids. The chain's CDR3 is CASSLAIRNTEAFF. In nucleotides, the CDR3 is TGTGCCAGCAGTTTAGCGATCCGAAACACTGAAGCTTTCTTT.

The rearrangement links TRBV4-3 to TRBJ2-3, with D tentatively TRBD2 (6 bases). The CDR3 has 18 residues. V lost 4 bases and J 0 bases, leaving 20 bases between the germline ends. Looked up from germline, CDR1 is LGHNA and CDR2 is YSLEER. CDR3 coding DNA: TGCGCCAGCAGCCCCCAGTCGTCGGCGGGACTTAGCACAGATACGCAGTATTTT. It encodes CASSPQSSAGLSTDTQYF.

The V and J genes are TRBV9 and TRBJ2-3; TRBD2 matches at 14 bases. The V segment lost 3 bases and the J segment 2 bases; nucleotides outside the gene matches: 11. This CDR3 spans 19 amino acids. The germline V gene has CDR1 SGDLS and CDR2 YYNGEE. The chain's CDR3 is CASSASGTSGRWSTDTQYF. The CDR3 DNA reads TGTGCCAGCAGCGCATCCGGGACTAGCGGGAGATGGTCCACAGATACGCAGTATTTT.